This T cell receptor beta chain was recovered during a study of cytomegalovirus exposure and HLA in healthy donors. For the study at large: The 90 to 150 validation repertoires, a later analysis reported, used the same platform as the roughly 710 first-cohort repertoires.

The CDR3 spans 14 residues. V was pared by 1 base and J by 6 bases, with 2 bases of the junction left unmatched. Per the germline V gene, CDR1 is LGHNA and CDR2 is YSLEER. The study drew the donors from its roughly 110-subject validation cohort, separate from the roughly 670-subject first cohort. Here immunoSEQ multiplex PCR was the method, and the copy in TCRdb shows in-frame clones only, minus some. The table records under 200,000 clones, approximately 96% of them present only once. This rearrangement joins TRBV4-3 to TRBJ2-2, with 7 bases matching TRBD1. Sequences were obtained from PBMCs. The receptor was derived from a woman under 30 in good health and CMV-seronegative. The CDR3 here is CASSQGDRAGELFF. For the CDR3, the DNA is TGCGCCAGCAGCCAAGGAGACAGGGCCGGGGAGCTGTTTTTT.